One sample yielded the 15 T cell receptor beta chains listed below, sequenced in a study of cytomegalovirus exposure and HLA in healthy donors. Amplification used 60 Vbeta primers and 13 Jbeta primers. Produced via immunoSEQ multiplex PCR; TCRdb's table is partial and in-frame only. Among some 160,000 clones, roughly 80% were seen once, and the ten largest hold 1% to 1.5%. The sample consisted of PBMCs. These receptors originate from a man between 45 and 60 years old in good health and CMV-seropositive.

This clone occurred a few times. The genes are TRBV30 and TRBJ1-5; a possible D gene is TRBD1 (6 bases). Germline values: CDR1 GTSNPN, CDR2 SVGIG (reference sequence). The CDR3 is made up of 13 amino acids. Trimming pared 2 bases from V and 4 bases from J, leaving 9 bases between. The CDR3, as DNA: TGTGCCTGGAGTACAGGGCCAAATCAGCCCCAGCATTTT. Translation gives CAWSTGPNQPQHF.

V gene TRBV6-5 combines with J gene TRBJ2-7, with D possibly being TRBD2 (6 bases). The CDR3 has 14 residues. Per germline, CDR1 MNHEY and CDR2 SVGAGI. The V gene lost 8 bases and the J gene lost 0 bases, with 14 bases spanning the gap. CDR3 sequence reads: CASGRLDSSYEQYF. CDR3 DNA sequence: TGTGCCAGCGGGAGACTAGACAGCTCCTACGAGCAGTACTTC.

V and J are TRBV19 and TRBJ1-5, with TRBD1 as a possible D gene (5 bases). Trimming shortened V by 3 bases and J by 2 bases, and 14 bases separated the two germline ends. Looked up from germline, CDR1 is LNHDA and CDR2 is SQIVND (reference sequence). The CDR3 sequence is 16 residues long. In nucleotides, the CDR3 is TGTGCCAGTAGTATCAGCGGGGGTGGTCGCAATCAGCCCCAGCATTTT. Protein product: CASSISGGGRNQPQHF. Based on the CDR3 plus reference TRBV19 and TRBJ1-5, the full variable domain is DGGITQSPKYLFRKEGQNVTLSCEQNLNHDAMYWYRQDPGQGLRLIYYSQIVNDFQKGDIAEGYSVSREKKESFPLTVTSAQKNPTAFYLCASSISGGGRNQPQHFGDGTRLSIL.

Only a few counts were recorded for this clone. J is TRBJ2-1 and V is TRBV7-3; 9 bases are shared with TRBD1. Trimming took 0 bases from V and 7 from J; bases not matched to a gene: 7. Germline V gene sequence: CDR1 SGHTA, CDR2 FQGTGA. This CDR3 is built from 16 residues. The CDR3 sequence is CASSLTGGTGLNEQFF. DNA of the CDR3: TGTGCCAGCAGCTTAACAGGGGGGACAGGGTTGAATGAGCAGTTCTTC.

V is TRBV14 and J is TRBJ2-3, with 9 bases identical to TRBD1. The CDR3 contains 18 residues. Germline V CDR1 and CDR2: SGHDN, FVKESK. Trimming took 0 bases from V and 4 from J; bases not matched to a gene: 11. CDR3 sequence (DNA): TGTGCCAGCAGCCAAGAAGGACTACGACAGGGGGGTGCAGATACGCAGTATTTT. Amino acid sequence: CASSQEGLRQGGADTQYF.

The rearrangement uses TRBV5-1 and TRBJ2-5, with TRBD1 matching 8 bases. Germline V lookup: CDR1 SGHRS, CDR2 YFSETQ. The CDR3 is 13 amino acids. With V trimmed by 4 bases and J by 1 base, 0 bases remained unmatched. CDR3 protein: CASSDRGQETQYF. The CDR3 DNA is TGCGCCAGCAGCGACAGGGGCCAAGAGACCCAGTACTTC.

The J gene is TRBJ2-1, the V gene TRBV15; perhaps TRBD2 as D (5 bases). The CDR3 is 16 amino acids. Germline CDR1 LNHNV, CDR2 YYDKDF (reference sequence). V lost 0 bases and J 0 bases, leaving 9 bases between the germline ends. The CDR3 spells CATSRDPSGSYNEQFF. Here the CDR3 DNA reads TGTGCCACCAGCAGAGATCCCAGCGGCTCCTACAATGAGCAGTTCTTC.

The chain recombines TRBV2 with TRBJ2-3; weak D call: TRBD1 (5 bases). Germline CDR1 reads SNHLY; CDR2 reads FYNNEI. The CDR3 runs to 15 residues. The V end lost 6 bases, the J end lost 0 bases, and 13 bases lay between the germline ends. This CDR3 reads CASRDTSYSTDTQYF. CDR3 coding DNA: TGTGCCAGCAGGGACACTTCCTATAGCACAGATACGCAGTATTTT.

This clone was detected a few times. The chain employs TRBV4-3 and TRBJ2-1; TRBD1 matches at 8 bases. Trimming took 4 bases from V and 6 from J; bases not matched to a gene: 8. This CDR3 is built from 15 residues. Germline V gene lookup returns CDR1 LGHNA and CDR2 YSLEER. CDR3 DNA sequence: TGCGCCAGCAGCCGAGACGGGACAGGCGGCAATGAGCAGTTCTTC. It specifies CASSRDGTGGNEQFF.

The rearrangement uses TRBV7-2 and TRBJ2-7; D is perhaps TRBD1 (5 bases). V was pared by 4 bases and J by 2 bases, with 12 bases between. This CDR3 comprises 14 residues. Germline CDR1 and CDR2: SGHTA and FQGNSA. CDR3 amino acids: CASSSLGATYEQYF. Here the CDR3 DNA reads TGTGCCAGCAGCTCTTTAGGGGCTACCTACGAGCAGTACTTC.

V usage is TRBV5-1 and J usage is TRBJ2-3; maybe TRBD2 (7 bases). The V end was cut by 4 bases, the J end by 2 bases, with 17 bases between. Germline CDR1 and CDR2: SGHRS and YFSETQ. This CDR3 spans 16 amino acids. CDR3 in DNA: TGCGCCAGCAGCCCGGGGGGCGTTGGGGACACAGATACGCAGTATTTT. As protein: CASSPGGVGDTDTQYF.

The chain has TRBV4-1 and TRBJ1-2; D gene uncertain. CDR1 MGHRA and CDR2 YSYEKL come from the germline V gene. V was pared by 0 bases and J by 5 bases, with 13 bases between. The CDR3 has 15 residues. CDR3 DNA sequence: TGCGCCAGCAGCCAAGACCGTCGGTTGATGTATGGCTACACCTTC. Protein sequence: CASSQDRRLMYGYTF.

This clone has just a few counts. The chain couples TRBV29-1 to TRBJ2-3; D is uncertain. The V end was cut by 6 bases, the J end by 4 bases, with 14 bases between. Germline CDR1 reads SQVTM; CDR2 reads ANQGSEA. CDR3 length: 13 amino acids. The CDR3 coding sequence is TGCAGCGTCGGTCGGAGATTGGCAGATACGCAGTATTTT. Its translation: CSVGRRLADTQYF.

The chain uses TRBV30 and TRBJ1-5, with a tentative D call TRBD1 (5 bases). The CDR3 consists of 13 residues. Trimming left V 7 bases short and J 3 bases short, with 13 bases between. Germline V gene sequence: CDR1 GTSNPN, CDR2 SVGIG (reference sequence). The CDR3 nucleotides are TGTGCCTCCGGCGGCAGGGTCAATCAGCCCCAGCATTTT. It specifies CASGGRVNQPQHF.

The genes are TRBV5-4 and TRBJ2-5; the D gene is possibly TRBD1 (5 bases). This CDR3 has 15 residues. Germline V lookup: CDR1 SGHNT, CDR2 YYREEE (reference sequence). The V end lost 3 bases, the J end lost 5 bases, and 17 bases lay between the germline ends. The CDR3 nucleotides read TGTGCCAGCAGCTACCGAGCCCAGGGTGGCGAGACCCAGTACTTC. Its translation: CASSYRAQGGETQYF.